The T cell receptor (beta chain) under discussion was sequenced for a study of T cell responses to AZD1222 COVID-19 vaccine. Whole-study findings and limits: The sample set comprised mostly white British donors with more females, and clonal diversity was possibly underestimated. Elevations in Spike-specific TCR breadth and depth followed administration of two AZD1222 doses.

Assay: immunoSEQ multiplex PCR; the TCRdb copy retains only in-frame clones and omits some. Among 160,000 or so clones listed, around nine tenths were seen once. A word on this clone: The antigen remains undetermined.

This CDR3 region has 14 residues. Germline V lookup: CDR1 MDHEN, CDR2 SYDVKM. V lost 6 bases and J lost 2, with 11 bases in between. Sequenced here: peripheral blood, sampled on day 0 of AZD1222 vaccination. This sequence originates from an adult in good health. This chain links TRBV28 with TRBJ1-5; no firm D call. The CDR3: CASRGWGGNQPQHF. CDR3 sequence (DNA): TGTGCCAGCAGGGGATGGGGTGGCAATCAGCCCCAGCATTTT.